In its sample, the clone carrying this T cell receptor (beta chain) was seen a few times. Its target is not known. Researchers tagged individual cDNA molecules with unique molecular identifiers. TCRdb re-derived calls from the 5' RACE reads in MiXCR, one entry per CDR3 protein. The sample includes some 22,000 distinct CDR3 sequences, more than 4% seen only once; the top ten take 1.4% to 1.5%. This sample is drawn from a study of early T cells in non-severe SARS-CoV-2 infection. Study at large: Chains from this unsorted whole-blood bulk RNA could not be paired. Findings of the study overall: Lookups in VDJdb leaned toward anti-spike CD8 responses and missed private and CD4 specificities.

The length of the CDR3 is 12 residues. V lost 4 bases and J 5 bases, leaving 9 bases between the germline ends. The germline V gene has CDR1 SGHKS and CDR2 YYEKEE (reference sequence). This sequence originates from an adult who was a healthcare worker with PCR-confirmed SARS-CoV-2 infection or an uninfected control (not recorded which). The specimen sequenced was whole blood. V is TRBV5-5 and J is TRBJ1-1; D gene ambiguous. CDR3 loop: CASSVGRTEAFF. CDR3 in DNA: TGTGCCAGCAGCGTCGGTCGAACTGAAGCTTTCTTT.